This TCR beta chain was recovered during a study of CD8 T cells in ankylosing spondylitis. Study results and limitations: Disease-associated clones were CD8+ and fairly uncommon in peripheral blood. Reportedly, significant enrichment of disease-linked clones occurred in matched ankylosing spondylitis synovial fluid. Ankylosing spondylitis blood seemed to carry a telltale TCR beta motif made of fewer than ten highly homologous variants.

Trimming cost V 0 bases and J 9 bases; bases outside gene matches: 10. Germline CDR1 is SGHRS and CDR2 is YFSETQ. This CDR3 region has 16 residues. This clonotype showed up many times. Its antigen remains unknown. Construction of TCR beta libraries was performed using quantitative 5'-RACE with molecular barcodes. A single record per CDR3 protein comes from TCRdb applying MiXCR to the 5' RACE reads. The table shows fewer than 550,000 distinct CDR3 sequences, with approximately 5% occurring only once. The genes are TRBV5-1 and TRBJ2-1; 9 nucleotides line up with TRBD1. Sequenced material: blood, either unsorted or a sorted T cell fraction (not recorded which). The clonotype was recovered from a male donor with ankylosing spondylitis. In nucleotides, the CDR3 is TGCGCCAGCAGCTTGGCCGGGGACAGGGTCCCTAGTGAGCAGTTCTTC. Residues: CASSLAGDRVPSEQFF.